Below, 7 T cell receptor beta chains from the same sample are listed, as sequenced in a study of blood T cells in healthy people across ages. The use of a sample-barcoded 5' primer and a J-beta primer mix characterized a second PCR of roughly 6 to 11 cycles. MiXCR was run by TCRdb on the 5' RACE reads, yielding one entry per CDR3 protein. The table has 1.2 million to 1.5 million distinct CDR3 sequences, approximately 40% seen once; the top ten hold roughly 7.7%. Sequencing input: blood. The receptor source for this set is a woman in her late teens or twenties in good health.

J is TRBJ2-4 and V is TRBV6-2 or TRBV6-3; D is possibly TRBD1 or TRBD2 (6 bases each). This CDR3 contains 14 residues. In germline, CDR1 is MNHEY, CDR2 SVGEGT. V was clipped by 6 bases and J by 9 bases, with 18 bases between them. Here the CDR3 DNA reads TGTGCCAGCAGCCCGCCTCTACAGGGAGGCATTCAGTACTTC. Encoded protein: CASSPPLQGGIQYF.

Concerning this clonotype itself: One end of the junction fails to match germline, which may point to a read error. The chain joins TRBV5-1 to TRBJ2-1; 9 bases are shared with TRBD1. The germline CDR1 and CDR2 sequences are SGHRS and YFSETQ. The CDR3 is made up of 16 amino acids. CDR3: CASSAGTGSSYSEQFF. CDR3 nucleotides: TGCGCCAGCAGCGCAGGGACAGGGAGCTCCTACAGTGAGCAGTTCTTC.

This chain connects TRBV25-1 to TRBJ2-5; D could derive from TRBD1 or TRBD2 (5 bases each). The V end was cut by 3 bases, the J end by 2 bases, with 10 bases between. The CDR3 is made up of 14 amino acids. Germline loops: CDR1 MGHDK, CDR2 SYGVNS. The CDR3 is CASSDQRTQETQYF. CDR3 bases: TGTGCCAGCAGTGACCAGCGGACACAAGAGACCCAGTACTTC. The variable domain in full, with the rest retrieved from reference TRBV25-1 and TRBJ2-5, is EADIYQTPRYLVIGTGKKITLECSQTMGHDKMYWYQQDPGMELHLIHYSYGVNSTEKGDLSSESTVSRIRTEHFPLTLESARPSHTSQYLCASSDQRTQETQYFGPGTRLLVL.

V usage is TRBV6-5 and J usage is TRBJ2-3; D may correspond to TRBD1 or TRBD2 (6 bases each). Germline values: CDR1 MNHEY, CDR2 SVGAGI. V was pared by 2 bases and J by 7 bases, with 19 bases between. This CDR3 contains 16 residues. DNA for the CDR3: TGTGCCAGCAGTTACGGGGGGCTAGCCAACTTGAATACGCAGTATTTT. It specifies CASSYGGLANLNTQYF.

The chain carries TRBV30 and TRBJ1-2; D not certain. Germline CDR1 reads GTSNPN; CDR2 reads SVGIG (reference sequence). CDR3 length: 13 residues. Trimming took 4 bases from V and 3 from J, leaving 12 bases between them. The CDR3 DNA reads TGTGCCTGGATTGACGGGGTACACTATGGCTACACCTTC. Translation gives CAWIDGVHYGYTF.

About this clonotype itself: A junction end diverges from the germline sequence, so it may reflect a read error. The chain has TRBV7-9 and TRBJ2-1; D not certain. Germline V gene sequence: CDR1 SEHNR, CDR2 FQNEAQ (reference sequence). The CDR3 has 16 residues. The CDR3 loop is CASSKTLPSSYSEQFF. CDR3 nucleotides: TGTGCCAGCAGCAAAACCCTTCCAAGCTCCTACAGTGAGCAGTTCTTC.

The gene calls are TRBV20-1 and TRBJ2-1; weak D call: TRBD2 (5 bases). Trimming shortened V by 0 bases and J by 0 bases, and 12 bases separated the two germline ends. CDR3 length equals 16 residues. Germline V gene data show CDR1 as DFQATT and CDR2 as SNEGSKA (reference sequence). The CDR3 nucleotides are TGCAGTGCTAGAGATTCAGCGGAGAGCTCCTACAATGAGCAGTTCTTC. Translated, it gives CSARDSAESSYNEQFF.